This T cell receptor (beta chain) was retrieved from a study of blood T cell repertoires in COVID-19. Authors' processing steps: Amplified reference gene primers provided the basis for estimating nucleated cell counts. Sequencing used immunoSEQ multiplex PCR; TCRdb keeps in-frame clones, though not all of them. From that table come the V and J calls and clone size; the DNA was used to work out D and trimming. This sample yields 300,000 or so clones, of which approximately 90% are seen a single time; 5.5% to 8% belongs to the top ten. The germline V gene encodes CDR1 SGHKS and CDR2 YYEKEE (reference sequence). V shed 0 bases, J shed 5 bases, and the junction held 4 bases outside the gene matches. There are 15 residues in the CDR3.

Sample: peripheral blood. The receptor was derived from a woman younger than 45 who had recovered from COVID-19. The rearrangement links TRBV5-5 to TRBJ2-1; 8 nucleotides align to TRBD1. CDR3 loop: CASSLVAGQDNEQFF. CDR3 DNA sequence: TGTGCCAGCAGCTTGGTCGCGGGACAGGACAATGAGCAGTTCTTC.